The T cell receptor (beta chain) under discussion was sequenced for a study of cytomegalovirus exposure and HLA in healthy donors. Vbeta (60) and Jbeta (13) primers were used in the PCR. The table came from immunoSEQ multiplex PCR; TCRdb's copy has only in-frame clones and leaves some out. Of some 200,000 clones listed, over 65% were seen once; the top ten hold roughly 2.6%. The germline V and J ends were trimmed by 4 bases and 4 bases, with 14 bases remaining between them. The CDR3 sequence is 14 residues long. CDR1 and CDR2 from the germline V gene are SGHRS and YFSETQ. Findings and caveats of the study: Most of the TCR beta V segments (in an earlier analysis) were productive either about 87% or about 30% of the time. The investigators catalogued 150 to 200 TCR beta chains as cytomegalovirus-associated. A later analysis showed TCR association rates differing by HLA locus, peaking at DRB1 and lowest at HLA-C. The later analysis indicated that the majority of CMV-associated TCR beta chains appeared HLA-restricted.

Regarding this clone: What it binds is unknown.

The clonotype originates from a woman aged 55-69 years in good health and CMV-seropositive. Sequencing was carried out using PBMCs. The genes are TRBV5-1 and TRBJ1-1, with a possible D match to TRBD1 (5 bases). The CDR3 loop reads CASSTSDSRTEAFF. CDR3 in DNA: TGCGCCAGCAGCACTTCCGACAGTCGCACTGAAGCTTTCTTT.